The clone carrying this T cell receptor (beta chain) has more than one count but fewer than ten. Extraction and reverse transcription of RNA yielded cDNA as the sequencing template. Measured with immunoSEQ multiplex PCR; TCRdb has only the in-frame clones, and not every one. The sample has 110,000 or so clones; under 40% are singletons. This sample was included in a study of CD8+ T cells in alopecia areata. V lost 5 bases and J 12 bases, leaving 14 bases between the germline ends. CDR1 and CDR2 from the germline V gene are DFQATT and SNEGSKA (reference sequence). This CDR3 region has 10 residues. Sequences were obtained from CD4+ T cells sorted from blood. The genes are TRBV20-1 and TRBJ2-7; TRBD1 might be the D (5 bases). This sequence was found in a human donor with alopecia areata. The CDR3 nucleotides are TGCAGTGCTCAGGGTGTAGCAGTGTACTTC. Translating it yields CSAQGVAVYF.